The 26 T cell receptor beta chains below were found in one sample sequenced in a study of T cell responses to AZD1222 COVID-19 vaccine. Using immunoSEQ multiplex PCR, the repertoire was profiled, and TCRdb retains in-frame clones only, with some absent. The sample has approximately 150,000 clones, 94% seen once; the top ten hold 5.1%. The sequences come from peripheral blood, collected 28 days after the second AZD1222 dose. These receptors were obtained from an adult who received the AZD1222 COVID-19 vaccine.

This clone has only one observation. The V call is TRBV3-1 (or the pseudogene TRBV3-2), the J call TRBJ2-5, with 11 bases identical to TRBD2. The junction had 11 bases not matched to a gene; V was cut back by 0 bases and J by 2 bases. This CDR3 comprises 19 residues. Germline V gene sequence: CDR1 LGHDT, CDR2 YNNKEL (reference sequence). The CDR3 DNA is TGTGCCAGCAGCCAAGATTTAGGGCTAGCGGGAGGACTTCAAGAGACCCAGTACTTC. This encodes CASSQDLGLAGGLQETQYF.

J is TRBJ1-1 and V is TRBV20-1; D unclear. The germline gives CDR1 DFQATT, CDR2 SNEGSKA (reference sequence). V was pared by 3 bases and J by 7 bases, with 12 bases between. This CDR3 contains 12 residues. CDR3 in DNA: TGCAGTGCTAGTGGCGGAGGTTATGAAGCTTTCTTT. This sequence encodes CSASGGGYEAFF.

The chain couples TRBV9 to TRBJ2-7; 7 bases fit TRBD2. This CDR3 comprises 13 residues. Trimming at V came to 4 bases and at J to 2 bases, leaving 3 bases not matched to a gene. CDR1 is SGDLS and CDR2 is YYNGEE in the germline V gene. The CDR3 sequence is CASSPGTTYEQYF. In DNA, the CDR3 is TGTGCCAGCAGCCCCGGGACTACCTACGAGCAGTACTTC.

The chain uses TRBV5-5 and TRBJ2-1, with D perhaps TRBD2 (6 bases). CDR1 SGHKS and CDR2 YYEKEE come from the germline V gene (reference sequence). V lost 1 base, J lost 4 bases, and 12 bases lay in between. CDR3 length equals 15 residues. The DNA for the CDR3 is TGTGCCAGCAGCTTGAGCAGCGGGTTATACAATGAGCAGTTCTTC. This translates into CASSLSSGLYNEQFF.

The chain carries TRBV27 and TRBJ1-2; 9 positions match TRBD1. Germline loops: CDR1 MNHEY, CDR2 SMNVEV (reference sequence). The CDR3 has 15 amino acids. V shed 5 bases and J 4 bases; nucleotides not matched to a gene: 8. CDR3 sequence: CASSLDRGKGYGYTF. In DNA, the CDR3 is TGTGCCAGCAGTCTGGACAGGGGTAAAGGCTATGGCTACACCTTC.

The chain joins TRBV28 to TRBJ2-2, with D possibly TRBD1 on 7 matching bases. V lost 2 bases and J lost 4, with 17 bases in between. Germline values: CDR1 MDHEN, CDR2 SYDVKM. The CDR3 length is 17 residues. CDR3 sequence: CASSLRGGGTFTGELFF. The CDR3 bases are TGTGCCAGCAGTTTAAGAGGGGGCGGGACCTTCACCGGGGAGCTGTTTTTT.

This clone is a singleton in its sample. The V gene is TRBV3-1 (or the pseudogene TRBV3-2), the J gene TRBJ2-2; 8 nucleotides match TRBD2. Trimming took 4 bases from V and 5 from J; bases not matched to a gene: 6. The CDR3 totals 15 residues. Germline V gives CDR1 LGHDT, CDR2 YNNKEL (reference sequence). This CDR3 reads CASSRLAGSTGELFF. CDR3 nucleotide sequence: TGTGCCAGCAGCCGATTAGCGGGATCTACCGGGGAGCTGTTTTTT.

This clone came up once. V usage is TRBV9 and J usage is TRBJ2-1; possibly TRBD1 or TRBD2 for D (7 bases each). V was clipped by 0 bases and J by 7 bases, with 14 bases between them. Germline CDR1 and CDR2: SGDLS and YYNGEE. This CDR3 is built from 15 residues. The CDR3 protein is CASSVVGTAGNEQFF. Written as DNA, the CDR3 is TGTGCCAGCAGCGTAGTCGGGACAGCGGGGAATGAGCAGTTCTTC.

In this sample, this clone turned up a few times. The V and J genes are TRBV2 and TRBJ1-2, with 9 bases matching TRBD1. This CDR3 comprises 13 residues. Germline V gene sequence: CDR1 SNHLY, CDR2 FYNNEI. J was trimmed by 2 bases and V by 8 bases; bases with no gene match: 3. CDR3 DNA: TGTGCCAGCGGGACAGGGCTGAACTATGGCTACACCTTC. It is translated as CASGTGLNYGYTF.

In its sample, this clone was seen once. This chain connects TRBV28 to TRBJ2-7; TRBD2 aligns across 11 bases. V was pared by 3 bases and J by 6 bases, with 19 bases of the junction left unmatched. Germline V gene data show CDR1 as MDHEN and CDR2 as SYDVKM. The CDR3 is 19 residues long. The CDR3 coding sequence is TGTGCCAGCAGTTTGATGATATCGGGACTAGCGGAAGGAATGGGCGAGCAGTACTTC. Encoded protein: CASSLMISGLAEGMGEQYF.

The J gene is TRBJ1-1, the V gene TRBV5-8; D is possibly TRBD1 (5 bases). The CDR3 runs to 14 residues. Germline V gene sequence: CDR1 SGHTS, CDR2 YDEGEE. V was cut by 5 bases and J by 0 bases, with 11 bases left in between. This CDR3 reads CASRAGRLNTEAFF. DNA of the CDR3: TGTGCCAGCAGAGCAGGGAGATTGAACACTGAAGCTTTCTTT.

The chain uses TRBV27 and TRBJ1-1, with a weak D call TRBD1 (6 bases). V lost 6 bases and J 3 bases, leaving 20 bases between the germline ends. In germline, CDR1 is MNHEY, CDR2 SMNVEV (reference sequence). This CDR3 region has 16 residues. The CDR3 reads CASSLQGGFRDTEAFF. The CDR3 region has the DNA TGTGCCAGCAGCCTACAGGGTGGGTTCCGGGACACTGAAGCTTTCTTT.

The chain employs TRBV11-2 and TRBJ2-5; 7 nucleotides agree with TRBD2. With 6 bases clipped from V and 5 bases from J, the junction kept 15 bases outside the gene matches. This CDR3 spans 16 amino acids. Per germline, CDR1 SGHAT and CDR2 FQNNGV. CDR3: CASSRGVIPSQETQYF. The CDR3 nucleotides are TGTGCCAGCAGTCGGGGGGTGATACCATCCCAGGAGACCCAGTACTTC.

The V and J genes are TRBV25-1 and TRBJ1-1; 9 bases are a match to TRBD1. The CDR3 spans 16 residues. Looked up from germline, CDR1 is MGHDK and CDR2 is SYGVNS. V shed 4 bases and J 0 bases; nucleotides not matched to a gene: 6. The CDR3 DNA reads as TGTGCCAGCAGTGGTAGACAGGGGGTCATGAACACTGAAGCTTTCTTT. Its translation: CASSGRQGVMNTEAFF.

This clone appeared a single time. The CDR3 reads CASGSPTGGASYNSPLHF. The CDR3 nucleotides read TGTGCTAGTGGTTCCCCCACAGGGGGCGCTTCCTATAATTCACCCCTCCACTTT. This chain links TRBV12-5 with TRBJ1-6; TRBD1 agrees at 9 bases. CDR3 size: 18 residues. Germline assignment: CDR1 LGHNT and CDR2 FRNRAP. V lost 4 bases and J lost 1; bases outside the gene matches: 8.

The CDR3 is CASSPRDTSPLHF. CDR3 coding DNA: TGTGCCAGCAGTCCCCGGGACACTTCACCCCTCCACTTT. The chain carries TRBV3-1 (or the pseudogene TRBV3-2) and TRBJ1-6; D is perhaps TRBD1 (6 bases). Trimming pared 6 bases from V and 9 bases from J, leaving 12 bases between. CDR1 and CDR2 from the germline V gene are LGHDT and YNNKEL (reference sequence). The CDR3 covers 13 residues.

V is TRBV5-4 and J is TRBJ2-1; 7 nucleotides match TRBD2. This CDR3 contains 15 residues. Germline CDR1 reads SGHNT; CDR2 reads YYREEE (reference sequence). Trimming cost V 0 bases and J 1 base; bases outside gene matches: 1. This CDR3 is CASSLGSGSYNEQFF. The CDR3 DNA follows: TGTGCCAGCAGCTTGGGTAGCGGGTCCTACAATGAGCAGTTCTTC.

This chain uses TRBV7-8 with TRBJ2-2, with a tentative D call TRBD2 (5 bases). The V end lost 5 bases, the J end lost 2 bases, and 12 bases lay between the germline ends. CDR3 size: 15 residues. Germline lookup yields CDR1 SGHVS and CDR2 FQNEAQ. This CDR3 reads CASSPVEENTGELFF. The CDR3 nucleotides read TGTGCCAGCAGCCCAGTGGAGGAAAACACCGGGGAGCTGTTTTTT.

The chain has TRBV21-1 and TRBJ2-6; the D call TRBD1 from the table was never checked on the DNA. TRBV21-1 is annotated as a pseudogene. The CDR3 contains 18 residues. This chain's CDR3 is CASSKTRDRGSGANVLTF. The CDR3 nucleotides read TGTGCCAGCAGCAAGACCCGGGACAGGGGTAGTGGGGCCAACGTCCTGACTTTC.

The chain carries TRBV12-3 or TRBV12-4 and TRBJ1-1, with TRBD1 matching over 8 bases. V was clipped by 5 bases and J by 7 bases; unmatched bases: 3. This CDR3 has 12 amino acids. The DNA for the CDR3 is TGTGCCAGCAGTCAACAGGGGGGTGAAGCTTTCTTT. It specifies CASSQQGGEAFF.

The chain's CDR3 is CATSILVGITEAFF. CDR3 nucleotides: TGTGCCACCAGCATACTGGTGGGTATCACTGAAGCTTTCTTT. The chain links TRBV15 to TRBJ1-1, with D hard to call. The CDR3 totals 14 residues. Trimming pared 4 bases from V and 4 bases from J, leaving 13 bases between. The V gene's germline CDR1 is LNHNV and CDR2 YYDKDF (reference sequence).

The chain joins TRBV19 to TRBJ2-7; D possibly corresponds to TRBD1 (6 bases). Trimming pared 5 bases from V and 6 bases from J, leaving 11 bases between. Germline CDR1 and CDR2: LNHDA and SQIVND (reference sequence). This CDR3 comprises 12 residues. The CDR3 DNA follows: TGTGCCAGTAGTGAGGGGGTGGGCGAGCAGTACTTC. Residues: CASSEGVGEQYF.

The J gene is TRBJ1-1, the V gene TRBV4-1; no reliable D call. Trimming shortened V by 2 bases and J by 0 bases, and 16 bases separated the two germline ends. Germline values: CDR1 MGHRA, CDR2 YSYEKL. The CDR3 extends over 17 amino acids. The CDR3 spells CASSQNSGNIMNTEAFF. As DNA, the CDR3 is TGCGCCAGCAGCCAAAACTCCGGGAATATCATGAACACTGAAGCTTTCTTT.

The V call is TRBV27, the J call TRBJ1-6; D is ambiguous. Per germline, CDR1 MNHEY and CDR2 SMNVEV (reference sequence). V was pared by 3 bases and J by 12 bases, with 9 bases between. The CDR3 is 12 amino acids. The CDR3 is CASSFGPGPLHF. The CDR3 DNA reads TGTGCCAGCAGTTTTGGGCCGGGACCCCTCCACTTT.

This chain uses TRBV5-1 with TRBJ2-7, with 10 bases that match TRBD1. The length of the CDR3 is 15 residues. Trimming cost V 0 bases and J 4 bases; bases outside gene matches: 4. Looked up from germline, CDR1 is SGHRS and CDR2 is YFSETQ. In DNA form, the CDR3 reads TGCGCCAGCAGCTTGGTGGGGACAGGGGTGTACGAGCAGTACTTC. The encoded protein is CASSLVGTGVYEQYF.

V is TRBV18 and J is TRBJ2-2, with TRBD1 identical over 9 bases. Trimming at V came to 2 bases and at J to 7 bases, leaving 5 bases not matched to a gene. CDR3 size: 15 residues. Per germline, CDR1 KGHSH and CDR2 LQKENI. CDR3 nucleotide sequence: TGTGCCAGCTCACCAGACAGGGGGATCGGCGGGGAGCTGTTTTTT. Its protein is CASSPDRGIGGELFF.